Listed here are 16 T cell receptor beta chains from one sample, sequenced in a study of Tregs in tolerant kidney transplant recipients. Recipients received nonmyeloablative bone marrow transplants from related graft donors, with transient mixed chimerism. Profiling relied on immunoSEQ multiplex PCR, and the TCRdb table lists in-frame clones only, not all of them. The sample has about 23,000 clones. Sequencing was performed on CD4+ T cells from blood (PBMCs), taken 6 months after the transplant. These receptors all stem from a human patient who received a combined kidney and bone marrow transplant. The T cells may partly be graft donor cells.

Details on this clone: The CDR3 goes on 3 residues after the read ends, and that part is filled in from the germline J gene. The chain links TRBV4-1 to TRBJ2-2; 10 bases fit TRBD1. Germline V gene data show CDR1 as MGHRA and CDR2 as YSYEKL. There are 15 residues in the CDR3. The V segment lost 2 bases and the J segment 5 bases; nucleotides outside the gene matches: 2. The CDR3 region is CASSQRTGGTGELFF. Incomplete CDR3 DNA: TGCGCCAGCAGCCAACGGACAGGGGGGACCGGGGAG.

A note on this clone: The read comes to an end 3 residues before the CDR3 does, leaving the germline J gene to fill in the end. V and J are TRBV5-1 and TRBJ1-1; tentative D call: TRBD1 (5 bases). The germline gives CDR1 SGHRS, CDR2 YFSETQ. The CDR3 runs 14 residues. The V end lost 0 bases, the J end lost 4 bases, and 10 bases lay between the germline ends. Here the CDR3 reads CASSLVQGSTEAFF. The CDR3 bases that were read are TGCGCCAGCAGCTTGGTGCAGGGAAGCACTGAA.

Remarks on this clone: The CDR3 end lies 3 residues beyond the end of the read and is filled in from the germline J gene. The chain couples TRBV7-2 to TRBJ1-1; 8 bases match TRBD1. Losses at the gene ends were 3 bases for V and 5 bases for J; bases not matched to a gene: 5. Germline loops: CDR1 SGHTA, CDR2 FQGNSA. This CDR3 is built from 14 residues. CDR3 DNA, as far as it was read: TGTGCCAGCAGCTTTTACCGACAGGGGACTGAA. This codes for CASSFYRQGTE. The whole CDR3 reads CASSFYRQGTEAFF.

In the case of this clone: The read stops 3 residues short of the end of the CDR3; the missing end is completed from the germline J gene. The chain links TRBV29-1 to TRBJ1-1; the match to TRBD1 covers 9 bases. The length of the CDR3 is 11 residues. CDR1 is SQVTM and CDR2 is ANQGSEA in the germline V gene. CDR3 DNA (partial): TGCAGCGTGGGGGGGGACAGGGCA. Residues: CSVGGDRA. The whole CDR3 protein reads CSVGGDRAAFF.

CDR3 residues: CASSAYQGENTEAFF. The CDR3 bases that were read are TGTGCCAGCAGTGCATACCAAGGGGAGAACACTGAA. V is TRBV6-1 and J is TRBJ1-1; weak D call: TRBD1 (5 bases). Read coverage stops 3 residues before the CDR3 terminus; the germline J gene supplies the remainder. Germline assignment: CDR1 MNHNS and CDR2 SASEGT. CDR3 size: 15 residues. Trimming removed 4 bases from V and 1 base from J, with 13 bases in between.

Of note for this clone: The sequence runs out 3 residues before the end of the CDR3; the remainder is reconstructed from the germline J gene. The gene calls are TRBV5-1 and TRBJ2-7; TRBD1 might be the D (6 bases). V shed 0 bases and J shed 6 bases, with 22 bases lying between them. The CDR3 loop spans 17 amino acids. Germline CDR1 reads SGHRS; CDR2 reads YFSETQ. The covered CDR3 bases are TGCGCCAGCAGCTTGGGGGGGCGGGTATCAGGGTCAGGCGAG. Residues: CASSLGGRVSGSGE. The whole CDR3 is CASSLGGRVSGSGEQYF. Combining the CDR3 with reference TRBV5-1 and TRBJ2-7 gives the whole variable domain KAGVTQTPRYLIKTRGQQVTLSCSPISGHRSVSWYQQTPGQGLQFLFEYFSETQRNKGNFPGRFSGRQFSNSRSEMNVSTLELGDSALYLCASSLGGRVSGSGEQYFGPGTRLTVT.

A word on this clone: The read comes to an end 3 residues before the CDR3 does, leaving the germline J gene to fill in the end. This chain links TRBV7-2 with TRBJ1-3; 10 bases are shared with TRBD1. Germline values: CDR1 SGHTA, CDR2 FQGNSA. With 3 bases clipped from V and 6 bases from J, the junction kept 5 bases outside the gene matches. The CDR3 sequence is 15 residues long. The CDR3 spells CASSLGTGAANTIYF. The covered CDR3 bases are TGTGCCAGCAGCTTGGGGACAGGGGCGGCAAACACC.

Concerning this clone: The read is 3 residues too short to cover the CDR3 end, so that end is filled in from the germline J gene. The chain has TRBV20-1 and TRBJ2-1, with TRBD2 matching over 8 bases. The CDR3 is 13 amino acids. J lost 9 bases, V lost 3 bases, and 7 bases had no gene match. Germline-derived CDR1 and CDR2 are DFQATT and SNEGSKA (reference sequence). The sequenced part of the CDR3 DNA is TGCAGTGCTAGGTCTGCGGGGGGTCTTGAG. This sequence encodes CSARSAGGLE. The whole CDR3 is CSARSAGGLEQFF.

Of note for this clone: The CDR3 end lies 3 residues beyond the end of the read and is filled in from the germline J gene. The gene calls are TRBV7-2 and TRBJ2-7; 9 bases line up with TRBD1. Per the germline V gene, CDR1 is SGHTA and CDR2 is FQGNSA. The J segment lost 4 bases and the V segment lost 4 bases, leaving 8 bases of the junction unmatched. The CDR3 length is 15 residues. CDR3 protein: CASSSPRDRAYEQYF. CDR3 bases read: TGTGCCAGCAGCTCCCCCCGGGACAGGGCTTACGAG. Full variable domain (missing parts from reference TRBV7-2 and TRBJ2-7): GAGVSQSPSNKVTEKGKDVELRCDPISGHTALYWYRQSLGQGLEFLIYFQGNSAPDKSGLPSDRFSAERTGGSVSTLTIQRTQQEDSAVYLCASSSPRDRAYEQYFGPGTRLTVT.

CDR3 DNA (partial): TGTGCCAGCAGCTTAGCACCTCGGACTAGCGGGAAAGAGACC. This gives the protein CASSLAPRTSGKET. The full CDR3 protein is CASSLAPRTSGKETQYF. The chain combines TRBV7-2 with TRBJ2-5, with TRBD2 identical over 12 bases. From the germline J gene comes the end of the CDR3, since the read stops 3 residues before it. The CDR3 is 17 amino acids. In germline, CDR1 is SGHTA, CDR2 FQGNSA. V lost 0 bases, J lost 3 bases, and 5 bases stayed unmatched.

Note on this clone: The missing CDR3 end, 3 residues past where the read stops, is filled in from the germline J gene. V usage is TRBV5-6 and J usage is TRBJ2-3, with TRBD1 as a possible D gene (6 bases). Germline CDR1 and CDR2: SGHDT and YYEEEE. With 4 bases removed from V and 8 bases from J, the gap between germline ends came to 17 bases. This CDR3 region has 14 residues. The CDR3 sequence is CASSPGTRQGTQYF. The CDR3 DNA, read in part, is TGTGCCAGCAGCCCCGGGACAAGGCAGGGTACG.

About this clone itself: The CDR3 goes on 3 residues after the read ends, and that part is filled in from the germline J gene. The genes are TRBV2 and TRBJ2-1, with a tentative D call TRBD1 (6 bases). Germline V gives CDR1 SNHLY, CDR2 FYNNEI. This CDR3 contains 15 residues. The V and J ends lost 5 bases and 4 bases respectively, with 15 bases between them. The sequenced part of the CDR3 DNA is TGTGCCAGCAGTACAGGACTGCAGGGGTACAATGAG. Its protein is CASSTGLQGYNE. The entire CDR3 protein reads CASSTGLQGYNEQFF.

A word on this clone: The read falls 3 residues short of the CDR3 end, and the missing part is taken from the germline J gene. This same CDR3 is encoded by further DNA sequences in the sample. The J gene is TRBJ2-3, the V gene TRBV18, with 7 nucleotides matching TRBD1. Per the germline V gene, CDR1 is KGHSH and CDR2 is LQKENI. With 1 base clipped from V and 6 bases from J, the junction kept 1 base outside the gene matches. This CDR3 spans 13 amino acids. The sequenced part of the CDR3 DNA is TGTGCCAGCTCACCACTCAGGGGGGATACG. Protein sequence: CASSPLRGDT. The complete CDR3 protein is CASSPLRGDTQYF.

A note on this clone: The read stops 3 residues short of the end of the CDR3; the missing end is completed from the germline J gene. The chain employs TRBV20-1 and TRBJ2-2, with 7 bases matching TRBD2. Unmatched junction bases numbered 3, after V lost 2 bases and J lost 0 bases. Germline V gene sequence: CDR1 DFQATT, CDR2 SNEGSKA (reference sequence). The CDR3 has 15 amino acids. The CDR3 loop reads CSARYAGANTGELFF. The DNA read from the CDR3 is TGCAGTGCTAGATATGCGGGGGCGAACACCGGGGAG.

On this clone: Sequencing ends 3 residues short of the CDR3 end; the germline J gene provides the rest. The rearrangement links TRBV7-2 to TRBJ1-5; D might be TRBD1 (5 bases). Per germline, CDR1 SGHTA and CDR2 FQGNSA. CDR3 size: 14 residues. V lost 2 bases to trimming and J lost 7 bases, with 12 bases between them. CDR3 in amino acids: CASSLKGVDQPQHF. The part of the CDR3 DNA that was read is TGTGCCAGCAGCTTAAAAGGGGTGGACCAGCCC.

About this clone: The read stops 3 residues short of the end of the CDR3; the missing end is completed from the germline J gene. This chain links TRBV5-1 with TRBJ2-4; D possibly corresponds to TRBD1 (6 bases). Germline values: CDR1 SGHRS, CDR2 YFSETQ. V was trimmed by 4 bases and J by 2 bases, leaving 13 bases between them. The CDR3 runs 15 residues. The CDR3 bases that were read are TGCGCCAGCAGCCAAACAGGGAAGACCAAAAACATT. Translated: CASSQTGKTKNI. From start to end, the CDR3 is CASSQTGKTKNIQYF.